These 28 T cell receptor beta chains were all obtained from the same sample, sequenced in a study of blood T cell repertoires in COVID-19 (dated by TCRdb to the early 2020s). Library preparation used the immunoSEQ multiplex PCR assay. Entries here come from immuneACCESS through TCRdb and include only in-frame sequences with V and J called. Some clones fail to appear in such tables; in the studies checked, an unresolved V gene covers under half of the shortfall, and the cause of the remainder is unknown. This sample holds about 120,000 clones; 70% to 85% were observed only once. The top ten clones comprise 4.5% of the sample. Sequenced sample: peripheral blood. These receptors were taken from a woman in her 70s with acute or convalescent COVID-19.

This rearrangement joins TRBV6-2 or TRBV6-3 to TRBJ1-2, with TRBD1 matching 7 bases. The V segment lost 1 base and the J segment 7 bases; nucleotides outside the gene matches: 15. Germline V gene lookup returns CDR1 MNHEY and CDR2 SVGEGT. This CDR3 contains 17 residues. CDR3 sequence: CASSYLNPGTDRGGYTF. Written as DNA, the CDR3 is TGTGCCAGCAGTTACTTGAATCCCGGGACAGATCGAGGTGGCTACACCTTC.

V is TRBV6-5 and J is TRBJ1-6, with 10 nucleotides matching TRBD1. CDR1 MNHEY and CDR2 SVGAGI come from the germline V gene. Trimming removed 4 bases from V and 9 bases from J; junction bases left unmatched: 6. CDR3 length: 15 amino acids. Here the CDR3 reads CASSSTGTGVSPLHF. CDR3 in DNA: TGTGCCAGCAGTTCCACCGGGACAGGGGTTTCACCCCTCCACTTT.

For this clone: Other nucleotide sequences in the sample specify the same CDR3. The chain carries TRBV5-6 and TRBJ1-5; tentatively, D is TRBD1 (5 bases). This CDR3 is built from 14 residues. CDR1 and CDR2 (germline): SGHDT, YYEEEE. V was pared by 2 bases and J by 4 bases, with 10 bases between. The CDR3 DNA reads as TGTGCCAGCAGCTTAACGGGACTAAATCAGCCCCAGCATTTT. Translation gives CASSLTGLNQPQHF.

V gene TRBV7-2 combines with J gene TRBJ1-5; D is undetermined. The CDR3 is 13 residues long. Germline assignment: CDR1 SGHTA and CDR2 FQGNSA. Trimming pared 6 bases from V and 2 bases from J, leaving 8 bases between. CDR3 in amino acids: CASSGGGNQPQHF. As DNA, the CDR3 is TGTGCCAGCAGTGGAGGCGGCAATCAGCCCCAGCATTTT.

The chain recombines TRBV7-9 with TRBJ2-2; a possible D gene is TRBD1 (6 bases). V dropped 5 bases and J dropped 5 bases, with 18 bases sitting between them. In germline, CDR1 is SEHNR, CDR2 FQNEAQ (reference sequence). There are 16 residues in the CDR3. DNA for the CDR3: TGTGCCAGCAGCCCCGTCCGGGGACAACCTACCGGGGAGCTGTTTTTT. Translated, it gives CASSPVRGQPTGELFF.

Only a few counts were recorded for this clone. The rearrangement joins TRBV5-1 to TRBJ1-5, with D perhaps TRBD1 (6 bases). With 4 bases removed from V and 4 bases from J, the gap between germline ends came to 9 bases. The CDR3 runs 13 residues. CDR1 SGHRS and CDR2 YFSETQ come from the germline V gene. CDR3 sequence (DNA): TGCGCCAGCAGCCGGGACATAAATCAGCCCCAGCATTTT. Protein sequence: CASSRDINQPQHF. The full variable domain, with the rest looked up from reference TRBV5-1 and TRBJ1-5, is KAGVTQTPRYLIKTRGQQVTLSCSPISGHRSVSWYQQTPGQGLQFLFEYFSETQRNKGNFPGRFSGRQFSNSRSEMNVSTLELGDSALYLCASSRDINQPQHFGDGTRLSIL.

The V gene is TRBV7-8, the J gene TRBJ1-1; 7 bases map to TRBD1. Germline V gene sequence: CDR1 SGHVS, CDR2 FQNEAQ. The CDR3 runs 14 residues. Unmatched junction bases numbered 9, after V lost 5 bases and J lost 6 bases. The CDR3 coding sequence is TGTGCCAGCAGCACAGACAGGGTAGGGCCTGAAGCTTTCTTT. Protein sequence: CASSTDRVGPEAFF.

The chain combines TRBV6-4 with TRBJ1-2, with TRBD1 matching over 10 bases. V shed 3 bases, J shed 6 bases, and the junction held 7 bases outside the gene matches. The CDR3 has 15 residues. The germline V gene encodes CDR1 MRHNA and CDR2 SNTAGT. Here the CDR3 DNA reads TGTGCCAGCAGTGATGCGGGACAGGGGACGGATGGCTACACCTTC. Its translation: CASSDAGQGTDGYTF.

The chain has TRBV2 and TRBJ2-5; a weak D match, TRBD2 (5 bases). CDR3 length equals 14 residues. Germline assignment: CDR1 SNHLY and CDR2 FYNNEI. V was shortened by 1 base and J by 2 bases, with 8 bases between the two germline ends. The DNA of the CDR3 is TGTGCCAGCAGTGAAGAGATAGCGCAAGAGACCCAGTACTTC. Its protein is CASSEEIAQETQYF. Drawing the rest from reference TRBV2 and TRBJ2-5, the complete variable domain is EPEVTQTPSHQVTQMGQEVILRCVPISNHLYFYWYRQILGQKVEFLVSFYNNEISEKSEIFDDQFSVERPDGSNFTLKIRSTKLEDSAMYFCASSEEIAQETQYFGPGTRLLVL.

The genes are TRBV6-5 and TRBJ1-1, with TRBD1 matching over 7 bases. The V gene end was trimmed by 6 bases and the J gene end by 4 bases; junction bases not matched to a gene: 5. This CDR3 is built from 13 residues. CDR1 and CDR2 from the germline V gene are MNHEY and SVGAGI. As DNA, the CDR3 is TGTGCCAGCAGAGGACAGGTTGGCACTGAAGCTTTCTTT. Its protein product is CASRGQVGTEAFF.

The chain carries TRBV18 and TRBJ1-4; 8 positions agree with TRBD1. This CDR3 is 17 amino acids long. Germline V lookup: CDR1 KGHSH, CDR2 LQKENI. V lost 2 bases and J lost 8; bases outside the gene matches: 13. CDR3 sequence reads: CASSPYRTGNIGEKLFF. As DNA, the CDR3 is TGTGCCAGCTCACCATACCGGACAGGGAATATTGGAGAAAAACTGTTTTTT.

CDR3 coding DNA: TGCGCCACCCACAGGGGGGACGCAGATACGCAGTATTTT. Translating gives CATHRGDADTQYF. V and J are TRBV5-1 and TRBJ2-3; 8 nucleotides agree with TRBD1. The ends lost 9 bases at V and 4 bases at J; junction bases unmatched: 7. Per germline, CDR1 SGHRS and CDR2 YFSETQ. CDR3 length: 13 residues.

For the CDR3, the DNA is TGTGCCAGCAGCCCTCCTCGGGAGAACTATGGCTACACCTTC. Its protein product is CASSPPRENYGYTF. The rearrangement links TRBV5-6 to TRBJ1-2, with D unclear. Per the germline V gene, CDR1 is SGHDT and CDR2 is YYEEEE. V was clipped by 4 bases and J by 2 bases, with 12 bases between them. This CDR3 region has 14 residues.

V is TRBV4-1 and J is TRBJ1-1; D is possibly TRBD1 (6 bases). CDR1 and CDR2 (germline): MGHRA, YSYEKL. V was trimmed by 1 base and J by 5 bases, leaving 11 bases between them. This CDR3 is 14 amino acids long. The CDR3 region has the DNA TGCGCCAGCAGCCAAGGGGGGGGCGCGACTGAAGCTTTCTTT. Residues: CASSQGGGATEAFF.

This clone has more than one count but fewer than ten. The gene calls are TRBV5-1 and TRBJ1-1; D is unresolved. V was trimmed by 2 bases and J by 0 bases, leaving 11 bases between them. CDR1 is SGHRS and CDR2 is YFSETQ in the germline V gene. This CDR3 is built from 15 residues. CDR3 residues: CASSFGRPMNTEAFF. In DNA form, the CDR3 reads TGCGCCAGCAGCTTTGGGAGGCCGATGAACACTGAAGCTTTCTTT.

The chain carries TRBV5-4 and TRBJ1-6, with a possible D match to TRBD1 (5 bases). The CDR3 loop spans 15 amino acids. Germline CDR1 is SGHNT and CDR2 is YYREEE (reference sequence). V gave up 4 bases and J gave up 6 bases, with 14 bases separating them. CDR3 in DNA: TGTGCCAGCAGCCAGAGTGGGGCCGGTAATTCACCCCTCCACTTT. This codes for CASSQSGAGNSPLHF.

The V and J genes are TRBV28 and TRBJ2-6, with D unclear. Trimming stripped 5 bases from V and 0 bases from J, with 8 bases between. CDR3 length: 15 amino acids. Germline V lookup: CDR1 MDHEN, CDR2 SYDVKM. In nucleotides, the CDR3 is TGTGCCAGCAGTCCTCAGGCCTCTGGGGCCAACGTCCTGACTTTC. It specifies CASSPQASGANVLTF.

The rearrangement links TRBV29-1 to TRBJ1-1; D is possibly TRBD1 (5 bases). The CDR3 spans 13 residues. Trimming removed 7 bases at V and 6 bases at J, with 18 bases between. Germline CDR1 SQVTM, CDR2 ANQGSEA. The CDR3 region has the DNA TGCAGCGCCCTGCCTTATGGGGGGGCTGAAGCTTTCTTT. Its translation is CSALPYGGAEAFF.

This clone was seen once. Written as DNA, the CDR3 is TGTGCCAGCAGTCAAGGACTGATCGCCGAGCAGTACTTC. Translated, it gives CASSQGLIAEQYF. The chain combines TRBV2 with TRBJ2-7; weak D call: TRBD2 (5 bases). The ends were cut back, 5 bases at V and 6 bases at J, with 14 bases in the middle. This CDR3 region has 13 residues. Germline lookup yields CDR1 SNHLY and CDR2 FYNNEI.

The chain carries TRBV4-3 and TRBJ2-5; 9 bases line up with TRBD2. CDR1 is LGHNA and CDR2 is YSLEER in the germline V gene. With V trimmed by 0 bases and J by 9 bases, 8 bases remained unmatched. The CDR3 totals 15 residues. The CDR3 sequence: CASSQDAGGARAQYF. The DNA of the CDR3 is TGCGCCAGCAGCCAAGATGCGGGGGGGGCCCGCGCCCAGTACTTC.

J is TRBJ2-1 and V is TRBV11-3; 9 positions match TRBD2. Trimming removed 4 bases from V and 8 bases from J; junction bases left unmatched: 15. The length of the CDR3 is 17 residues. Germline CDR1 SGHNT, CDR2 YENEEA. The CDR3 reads CASSSLLRGGPGDEQFF. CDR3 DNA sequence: TGTGCCAGCAGCTCCCTTTTGCGGGGGGGCCCGGGAGATGAGCAGTTCTTC. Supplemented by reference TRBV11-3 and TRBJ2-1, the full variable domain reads EAGVVQSPRYKIIEKKQPVAFWCNPISGHNTLYWYLQNLGQGPELLIRYENEEAVDDSQLPKDRFSAERLKGVDSTLKIQPAELGDSAVYLCASSSLLRGGPGDEQFFGPGTRLTVL.

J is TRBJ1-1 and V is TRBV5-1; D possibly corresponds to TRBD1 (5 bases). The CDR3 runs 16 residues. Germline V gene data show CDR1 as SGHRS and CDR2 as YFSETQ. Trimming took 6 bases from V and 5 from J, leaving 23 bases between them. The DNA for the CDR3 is TGCGCCAGCACCCCCGGGAGGGGCTCCTTGAGGACTGAAGCTTTCTTT. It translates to CASTPGRGSLRTEAFF.

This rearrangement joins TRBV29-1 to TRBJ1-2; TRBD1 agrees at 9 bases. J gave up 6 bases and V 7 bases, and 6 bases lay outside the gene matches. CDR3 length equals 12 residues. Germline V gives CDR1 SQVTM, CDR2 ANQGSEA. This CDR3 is CSGATGGNGYTF. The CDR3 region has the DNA TGCAGCGGCGCGACAGGGGGGAATGGCTACACCTTC. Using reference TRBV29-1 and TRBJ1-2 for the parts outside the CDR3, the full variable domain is SAVISQKPSRDICQRGTSLTIQCQVDSQVTMMFWYRQQPGQSLTLIATANQGSEATYESGFVIDKFPISRPNLTFSTLTVSNMSPEDSSIYLCSGATGGNGYTFGSGTRLTVV.

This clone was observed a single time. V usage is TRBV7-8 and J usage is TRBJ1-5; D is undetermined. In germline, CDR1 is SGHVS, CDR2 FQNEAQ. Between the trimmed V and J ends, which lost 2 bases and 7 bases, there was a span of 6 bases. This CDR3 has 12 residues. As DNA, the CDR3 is TGTGCCAGCAGCTTATTTGGCCAGCCCCAGCATTTT. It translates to CASSLFGQPQHF.

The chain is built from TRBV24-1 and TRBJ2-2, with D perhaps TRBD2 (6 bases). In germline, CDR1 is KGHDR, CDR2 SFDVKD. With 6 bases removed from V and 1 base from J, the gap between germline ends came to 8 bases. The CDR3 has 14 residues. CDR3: CATSNGGNTGELFF. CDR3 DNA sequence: TGTGCCACCAGTAACGGGGGGAACACCGGGGAGCTGTTTTTT.

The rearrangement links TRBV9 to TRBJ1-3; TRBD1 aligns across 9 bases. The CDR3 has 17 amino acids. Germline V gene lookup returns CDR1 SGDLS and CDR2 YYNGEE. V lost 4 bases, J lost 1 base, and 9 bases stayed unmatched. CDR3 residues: CASSSRPQGASGNTIYF. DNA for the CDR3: TGTGCCAGCAGCTCAAGACCACAGGGGGCGTCTGGAAACACCATATATTTT.

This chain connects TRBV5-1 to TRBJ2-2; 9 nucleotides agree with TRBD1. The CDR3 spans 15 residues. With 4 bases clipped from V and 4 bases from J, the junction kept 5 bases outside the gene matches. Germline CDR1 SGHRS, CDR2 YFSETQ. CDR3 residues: CASSQGQGITGELFF. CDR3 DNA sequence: TGCGCCAGCAGCCAGGGACAGGGAATCACCGGGGAGCTGTTTTTT.

The CDR3 sequence: CASSQDRGRRGGYGYTF. As DNA, the CDR3 is TGTGCCAGCAGCCAAGACAGGGGGCGCCGGGGTGGCTATGGCTACACCTTC. V is TRBV7-9 and J is TRBJ1-2, with TRBD1 matching over 10 bases. J lost 4 bases, V lost 5 bases, and 13 bases had no gene match. The germline gives CDR1 SEHNR, CDR2 FQNEAQ (reference sequence). CDR3 size: 17 residues.